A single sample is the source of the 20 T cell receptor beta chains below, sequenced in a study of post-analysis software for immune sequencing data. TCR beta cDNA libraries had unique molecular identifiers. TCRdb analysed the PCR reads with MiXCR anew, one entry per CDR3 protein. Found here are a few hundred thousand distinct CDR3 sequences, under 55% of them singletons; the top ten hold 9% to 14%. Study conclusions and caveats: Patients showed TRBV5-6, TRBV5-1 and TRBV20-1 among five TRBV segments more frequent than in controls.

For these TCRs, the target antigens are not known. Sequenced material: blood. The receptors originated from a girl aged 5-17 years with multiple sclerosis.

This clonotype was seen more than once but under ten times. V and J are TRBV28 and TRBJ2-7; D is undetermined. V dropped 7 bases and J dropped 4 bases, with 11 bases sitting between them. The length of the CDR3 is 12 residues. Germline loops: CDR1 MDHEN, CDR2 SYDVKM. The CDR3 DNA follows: TGTGCCAGCACAAGAAACCTATACGAGCAGTACTTC. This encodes CASTRNLYEQYF.

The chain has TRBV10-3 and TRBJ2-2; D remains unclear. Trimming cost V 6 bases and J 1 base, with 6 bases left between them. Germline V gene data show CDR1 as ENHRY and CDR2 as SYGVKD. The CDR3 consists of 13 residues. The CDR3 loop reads CAIRPLNTGELFF. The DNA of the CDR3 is TGTGCCATCAGACCCTTGAACACCGGGGAGCTGTTTTTT.

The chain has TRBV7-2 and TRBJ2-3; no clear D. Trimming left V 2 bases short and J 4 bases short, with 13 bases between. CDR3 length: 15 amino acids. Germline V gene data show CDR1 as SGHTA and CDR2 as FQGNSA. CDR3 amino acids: CASSLPGSGADTQYF. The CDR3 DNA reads TGTGCCAGCAGCTTACCGGGCTCTGGGGCAGATACGCAGTATTTT.

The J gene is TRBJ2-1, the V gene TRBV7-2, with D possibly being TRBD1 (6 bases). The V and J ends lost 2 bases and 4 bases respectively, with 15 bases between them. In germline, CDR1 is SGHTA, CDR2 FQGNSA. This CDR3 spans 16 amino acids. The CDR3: CASSLQTGWGYNEQFF. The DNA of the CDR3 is TGTGCCAGCAGCTTACAAACAGGGTGGGGATACAATGAGCAGTTCTTC.

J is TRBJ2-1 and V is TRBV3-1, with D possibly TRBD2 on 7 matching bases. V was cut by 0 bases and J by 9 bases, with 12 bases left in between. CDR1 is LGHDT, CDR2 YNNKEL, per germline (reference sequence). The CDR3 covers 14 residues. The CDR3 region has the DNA TGTGCCAGCAGCCAAGAGACAGGACTAGGTGAGCAGTTCTTC. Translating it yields CASSQETGLGEQFF.

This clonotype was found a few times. The CDR3 here is CSVGSEYGYGYTF. DNA of the CDR3: TGCAGCGTTGGATCAGAGTACGGCTATGGCTACACCTTC. The chain combines TRBV29-1 with TRBJ1-2; the D is unclear. Trimming cost V 4 bases and J 4 bases, with 13 bases left between them. Germline-derived CDR1 and CDR2 are SQVTM and ANQGSEA. This CDR3 has 13 residues.

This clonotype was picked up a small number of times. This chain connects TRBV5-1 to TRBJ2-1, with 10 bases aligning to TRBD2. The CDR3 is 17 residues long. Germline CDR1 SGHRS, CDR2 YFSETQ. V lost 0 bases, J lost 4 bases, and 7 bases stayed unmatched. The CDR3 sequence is CASSLAGTSAAYNEQFF. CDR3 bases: TGCGCCAGCAGCTTGGCCGGGACTAGCGCTGCATACAATGAGCAGTTCTTC.

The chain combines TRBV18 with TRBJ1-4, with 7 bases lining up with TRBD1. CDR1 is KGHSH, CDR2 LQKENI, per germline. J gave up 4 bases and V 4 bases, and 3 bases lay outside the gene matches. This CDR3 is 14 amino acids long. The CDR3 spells CASSLRDSNEKLFF. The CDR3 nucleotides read TGTGCCAGCTCACTCCGGGACAGTAATGAAAAACTGTTTTTT.

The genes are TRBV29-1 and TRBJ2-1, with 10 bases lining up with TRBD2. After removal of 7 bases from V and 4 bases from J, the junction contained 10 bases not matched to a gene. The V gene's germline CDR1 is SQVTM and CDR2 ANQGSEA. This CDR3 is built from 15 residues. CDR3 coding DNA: TGCAGCGCACCGCCGACTAGCGGGCCTTACAATGAGCAGTTCTTC. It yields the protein CSAPPTSGPYNEQFF.

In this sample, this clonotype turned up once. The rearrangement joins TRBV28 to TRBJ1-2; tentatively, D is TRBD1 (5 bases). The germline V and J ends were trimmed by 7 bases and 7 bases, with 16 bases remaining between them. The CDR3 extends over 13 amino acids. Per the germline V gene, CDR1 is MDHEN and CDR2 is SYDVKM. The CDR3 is CASIPGRGVGYTF. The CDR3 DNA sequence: TGTGCCAGCATCCCCGGGAGAGGGGTTGGCTACACCTTC.

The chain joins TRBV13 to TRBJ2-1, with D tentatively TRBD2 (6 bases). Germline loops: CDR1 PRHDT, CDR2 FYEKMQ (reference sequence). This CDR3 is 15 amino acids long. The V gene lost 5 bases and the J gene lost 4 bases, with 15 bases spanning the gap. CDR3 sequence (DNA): TGTGCCAGCAGCCGGAAGCGGGTAGGGTACAATGAGCAGTTCTTC. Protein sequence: CASSRKRVGYNEQFF.

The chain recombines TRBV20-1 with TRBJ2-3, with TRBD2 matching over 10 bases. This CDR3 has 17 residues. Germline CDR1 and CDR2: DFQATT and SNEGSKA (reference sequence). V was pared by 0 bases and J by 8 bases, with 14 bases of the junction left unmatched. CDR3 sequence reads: CSAREAISGRAVATQYF. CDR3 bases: TGCAGTGCTAGAGAGGCAATAAGCGGGAGGGCCGTAGCTACGCAGTATTTT.

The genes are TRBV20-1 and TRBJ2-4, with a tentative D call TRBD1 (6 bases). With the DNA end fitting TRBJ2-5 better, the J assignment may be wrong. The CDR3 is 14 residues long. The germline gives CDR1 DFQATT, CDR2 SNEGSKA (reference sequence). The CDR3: CSARETGLQETQYF. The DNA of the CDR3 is TGCAGTGCTAGAGAGACAGGCCTGCAAGAGACCCAGTACTTC.

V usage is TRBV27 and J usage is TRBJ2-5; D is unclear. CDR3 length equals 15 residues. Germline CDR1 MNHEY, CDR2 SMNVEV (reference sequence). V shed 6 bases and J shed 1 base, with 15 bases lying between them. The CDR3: CASSYRGASQETQYF. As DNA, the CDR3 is TGTGCCAGCAGCTACCGTGGAGCGTCCCAAGAGACCCAGTACTTC.

The CDR3 spells CASSRPGPVDEQFF. As DNA, the CDR3 is TGTGCCAGCAGCCGACCCGGGCCTGTGGATGAGCAGTTCTTC. The J gene is TRBJ2-1, the V gene TRBV4-2, with D unresolved. V was clipped by 4 bases and J by 8 bases, with 15 bases between them. Germline V gene lookup returns CDR1 LGHNA and CDR2 YNFKEQ. The CDR3 totals 14 residues.

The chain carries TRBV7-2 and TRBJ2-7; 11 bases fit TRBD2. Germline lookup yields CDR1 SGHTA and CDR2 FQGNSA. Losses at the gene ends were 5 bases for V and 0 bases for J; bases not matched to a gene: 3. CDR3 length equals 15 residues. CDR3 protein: CASSRLAGISYEQYF. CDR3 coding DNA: TGTGCCAGCAGCCGACTAGCGGGGATCTCCTACGAGCAGTACTTC. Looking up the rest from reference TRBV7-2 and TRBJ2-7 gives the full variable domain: GAGVSQSPSNKVTEKGKDVELRCDPISGHTALYWYRQSLGQGLEFLIYFQGNSAPDKSGLPSDRFSAERTGGSVSTLTIQRTQQEDSAVYLCASSRLAGISYEQYFGPGTRLTVT.

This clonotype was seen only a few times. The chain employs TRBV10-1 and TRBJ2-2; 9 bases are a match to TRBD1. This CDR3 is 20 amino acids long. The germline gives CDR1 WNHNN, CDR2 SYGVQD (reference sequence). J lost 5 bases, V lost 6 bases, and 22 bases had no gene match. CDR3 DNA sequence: TGCGCCAGCAGGAGAGAACCGGGACAGGGATTCCCTCGGACGACCGGGGAGCTGTTTTTT. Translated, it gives CASRREPGQGFPRTTGELFF.

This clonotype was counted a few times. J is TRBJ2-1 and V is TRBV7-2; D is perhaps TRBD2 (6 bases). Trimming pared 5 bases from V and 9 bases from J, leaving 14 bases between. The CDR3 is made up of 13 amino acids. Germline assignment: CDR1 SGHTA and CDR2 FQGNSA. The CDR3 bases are TGTGCCAGCAGCCCCGGGACTTCTGGTGAGCAGTTCTTC. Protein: CASSPGTSGEQFF. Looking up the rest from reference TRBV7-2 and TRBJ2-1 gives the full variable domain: GAGVSQSPSNKVTEKGKDVELRCDPISGHTALYWYRQSLGQGLEFLIYFQGNSAPDKSGLPSDRFSAERTGGSVSTLTIQRTQQEDSAVYLCASSPGTSGEQFFGPGTRLTVL.

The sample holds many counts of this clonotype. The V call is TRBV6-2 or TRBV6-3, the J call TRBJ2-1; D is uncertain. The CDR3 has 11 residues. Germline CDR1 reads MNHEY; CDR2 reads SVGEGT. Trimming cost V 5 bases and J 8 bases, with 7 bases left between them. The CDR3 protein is CASSIADEQFF. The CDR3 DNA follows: TGTGCCAGCAGTATAGCAGATGAGCAGTTCTTC.

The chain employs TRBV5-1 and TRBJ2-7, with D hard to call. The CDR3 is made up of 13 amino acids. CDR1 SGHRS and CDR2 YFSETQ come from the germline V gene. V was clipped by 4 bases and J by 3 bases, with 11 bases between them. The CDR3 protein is CASSPSRIYEQYF. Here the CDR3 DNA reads TGCGCCAGCAGCCCCTCTAGGATCTACGAGCAGTACTTC.